The T cell receptor beta chain described here comes from a study of OX40 agonist ivuxolimab in advanced cancers. Overall study: Those treated in dose escalation had hepatocellular carcinoma, melanoma, renal cell cancer or head and neck cancer.

The assay was immunoSEQ multiplex PCR, and TCRdb's table has in-frame clones only and misses some. The sample lists tens of thousands of clones, about 86% occurring once. V gave up 0 bases and J gave up 3 bases, with 13 bases separating them. The CDR3 is 15 amino acids. Germline values: CDR1 SGDLS, CDR2 YYNGEE. Whole-study results and caveats: Relative to CD4+, CD8+ T cells held more expanded clones on average.

With regard to this clone: The antigen remains unidentified.

The rearrangement uses TRBV9 and TRBJ2-7; weak D call: TRBD2 (7 bases). The receptor was isolated from an adult with an advanced solid tumor such as melanoma, head and neck, liver or kidney cancer. Sequencing was performed on CD4+ or CD8+ T cells sorted from blood, taken in a trial of the OX40 agonist ivuxolimab. The CDR3 nucleotides read TGTGCCAGCAGCGTAGGGGAGGGGGTAAACTACGAGCAGTACTTC. Amino acids: CASSVGEGVNYEQYF.